This T cell receptor beta chain was found in a study of sequential checkpoint blockade in melanoma. As for the study in general: Randomization was 1:1 between first-line nivolumab→ipilimumab and ipilimumab→nivolumab. After both sequences, patients received maintenance nivolumab.

Profiling relied on immunoSEQ multiplex PCR, and the TCRdb table lists in-frame clones only, not all of them. The data hold 25,000 to 35,000 clones, with approximately 86% observed a single time. This CDR3 has 14 residues. V gave up 2 bases and J gave up 8 bases; unmatched junction bases: 5. Per the germline V gene, CDR1 is MNHEY and CDR2 is SMNVEV (reference sequence). Treatment defined: randomized to nivolumab then ipilimumab (arm A) or the reverse (arm B). Patients had received no earlier DNA-damaging chemotherapy. PBMC sorting kept live CD3+CD8+ cells without CD19 or CD56. This chain uses TRBV27 with TRBJ1-4; TRBD1 matches 7 bases. This receptor was identified in a human donor with melanoma. The sequencing here drew on CD8+ T cells sorted from blood (inferred from file names), taken from a patient given nivolumab and ipilimumab in sequence. In nucleotides, the CDR3 is TGTGCCAGCAGTTTAAGGACAGGAAACGAAAAACTGTTTTTT. It translates to CASSLRTGNEKLFF.